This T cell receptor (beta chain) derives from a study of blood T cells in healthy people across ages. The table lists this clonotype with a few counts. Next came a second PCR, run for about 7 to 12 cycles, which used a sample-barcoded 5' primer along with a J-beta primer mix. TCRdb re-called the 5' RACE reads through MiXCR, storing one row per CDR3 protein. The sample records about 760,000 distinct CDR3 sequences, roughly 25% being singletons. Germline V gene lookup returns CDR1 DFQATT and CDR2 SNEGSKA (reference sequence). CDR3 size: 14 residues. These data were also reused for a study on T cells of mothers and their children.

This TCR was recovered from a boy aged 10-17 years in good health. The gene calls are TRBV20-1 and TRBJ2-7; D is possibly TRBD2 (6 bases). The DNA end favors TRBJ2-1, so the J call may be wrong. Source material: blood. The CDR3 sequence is CSARGREKGYEQFF. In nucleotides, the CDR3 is TGCAGTGCTAGAGGCCGGGAGAAGGGGTATGAGCAGTTCTTC.